The 20 T cell receptor beta chains listed next were all sequenced from one sample in a study of cytomegalovirus exposure and HLA in healthy donors. The PCR ran on 60 Vbeta and 13 Jbeta primers. Profiling relied on immunoSEQ multiplex PCR, and the TCRdb table lists in-frame clones only, not all of them. The table includes approximately 150,000 clones, 77% detected once. The specimen was PBMCs. The receptors were gathered from a female donor in good health and CMV-seronegative.

This CDR3 is CASSSSAGGWSNQPQHF. Here the CDR3 DNA reads TGTGCCAGCAGTTCAAGCGCAGGGGGTTGGAGCAATCAGCCCCAGCATTTT. V and J are TRBV27 and TRBJ1-5; 7 bases match TRBD1. The length of the CDR3 is 17 residues. Germline-derived CDR1 and CDR2 are MNHEY and SMNVEV (reference sequence). V lost 4 bases and J lost 1; bases outside the gene matches: 10.

The chain links TRBV7-9 to TRBJ2-7; D is perhaps TRBD2 (5 bases). V was clipped by 3 bases and J by 7 bases, with 13 bases between them. Germline assignment: CDR1 SEHNR and CDR2 FQNEAQ (reference sequence). The CDR3 runs to 13 residues. The CDR3 sequence is CASSLSTTGEQYF. In nucleotides, the CDR3 is TGTGCCAGCAGCTTGAGCACAACGGGGGAGCAGTACTTC. Drawing the rest from reference TRBV7-9 and TRBJ2-7, the complete variable domain is DTGVSQNPRHKITKRGQNVTFRCDPISEHNRLYWYRQTLGQGPEFLTYFQNEAQLEKSRLLSDRFSAERPKGSFSTLEIQRTEQGDSAMYLCASSLSTTGEQYFGPGTRLTVT.

The CDR3: CASSASLAGVDEQFF. CDR3 bases: TGCGCCAGCAGTGCTTCCCTAGCGGGGGTAGATGAGCAGTTCTTC. The gene calls are TRBV10-1 and TRBJ2-1; 10 positions match TRBD2. V lost 4 bases and J lost 8; bases outside the gene matches: 8. The V gene's germline CDR1 is WNHNN and CDR2 SYGVQD (reference sequence). The CDR3 loop spans 15 amino acids.

CDR3 DNA sequence: TGCGCCAGCAGTCTAAAAGAAAATACGCAGTATTTT. Translated: CASSLKENTQYF. The chain joins TRBV10-2 to TRBJ2-3, with unresolved D. The V gene lost 5 bases and the J gene lost 7 bases, with 10 bases spanning the gap. This CDR3 is built from 12 residues. Per the germline V gene, CDR1 is WSHSY and CDR2 is SAAADI.

The rearrangement uses TRBV5-1 and TRBJ2-1; 8 positions agree with TRBD2. V lost 3 bases, J lost 10 bases, and 6 bases stayed unmatched. The CDR3 length is 13 residues. The germline V gene encodes CDR1 SGHRS and CDR2 YFSETQ. Here the CDR3 reads CASSSLAVGEQFF. The CDR3 DNA follows: TGCGCCAGCAGCTCACTAGCGGTCGGGGAGCAGTTCTTC.

The chain employs TRBV27 and TRBJ2-1; 8 nucleotides agree with TRBD2. Germline CDR1 and CDR2: MNHEY and SMNVEV (reference sequence). V was pared by 5 bases and J by 4 bases, with 7 bases of the junction left unmatched. This CDR3 has 15 residues. In DNA form, the CDR3 reads TGTGCCAGCAGTCGGGGGGGCGAATATTACAATGAGCAGTTCTTC. Translation: CASSRGGEYYNEQFF.

This clone was seen only a few times. This chain uses TRBV5-1 with TRBJ2-1, with a tentative D call TRBD2 (6 bases). Per germline, CDR1 SGHRS and CDR2 YFSETQ. V gave up 0 bases and J gave up 1 base, with 8 bases separating them. The CDR3 is made up of 15 amino acids. The CDR3 spells CASSLELASYNEQFF. The CDR3 DNA is TGCGCCAGCAGCTTGGAACTAGCATCCTACAATGAGCAGTTCTTC. Full variable domain (missing parts from reference TRBV5-1 and TRBJ2-1): KAGVTQTPRYLIKTRGQQVTLSCSPISGHRSVSWYQQTPGQGLQFLFEYFSETQRNKGNFPGRFSGRQFSNSRSEMNVSTLELGDSALYLCASSLELASYNEQFFGPGTRLTVL.

The chain combines TRBV5-4 with TRBJ2-7; D is ambiguous. Germline-derived CDR1 and CDR2 are SGHNT and YYREEE (reference sequence). This CDR3 is 12 amino acids long. The V gene lost 3 bases and the J gene lost 3 bases, with 7 bases spanning the gap. This CDR3 is CASSSTGYEQYF. CDR3 in DNA: TGTGCCAGCAGCTCAACGGGCTACGAGCAGTACTTC.

This chain links TRBV10-3 with TRBJ2-2, with a tentative D call TRBD1 (6 bases). Germline V gene sequence: CDR1 ENHRY, CDR2 SYGVKD. The length of the CDR3 is 14 residues. V shed 6 bases and J shed 5 bases, with 13 bases lying between them. The CDR3: CAIREAGETGELFF. CDR3 DNA sequence: TGTGCCATCAGGGAGGCAGGGGAAACCGGGGAGCTGTTTTTT.

The chain couples TRBV4-1 to TRBJ2-3, with 9 bases identical to TRBD1. CDR1 and CDR2 (germline): MGHRA, YSYEKL. The CDR3 is 16 amino acids. V was clipped by 0 bases and J by 3 bases; unmatched bases: 4. The CDR3 region is CASSQEGDRDTDTQYF. Written as DNA, the CDR3 is TGCGCCAGCAGCCAAGAAGGGGACAGGGATACAGATACGCAGTATTTT.

The chain combines TRBV30 with TRBJ2-7; TRBD2 agrees at 9 bases. Germline lookup yields CDR1 GTSNPN and CDR2 SVGIG (reference sequence). With V trimmed by 1 base and J by 6 bases, 10 bases remained unmatched. The CDR3 covers 15 residues. The CDR3 coding sequence is TGTGCCTGGAGTGAAGGCGGGAGGGCCATAGGCGAGCAGTACTTC. Amino acids: CAWSEGGRAIGEQYF.

The J gene is TRBJ2-7, the V gene TRBV9; D may be TRBD2 (6 bases). CDR1 and CDR2 from the germline V gene are SGDLS and YYNGEE. The CDR3 contains 16 residues. The V gene lost 4 bases and the J gene lost 6 bases, with 23 bases spanning the gap. CDR3 sequence (DNA): TGTGCCAGCAGCCCCACGGGTGGGGACCTAGCGTCCGAGCAGTACTTC. This codes for CASSPTGGDLASEQYF.

The gene calls are TRBV19 and TRBJ1-1; D gene ambiguous. This CDR3 has 14 residues. Trimming left V 6 bases short and J 1 base short, with 12 bases between. Germline V gene data show CDR1 as LNHDA and CDR2 as SQIVND (reference sequence). The CDR3 nucleotides are TGTGCCAGTAGATTAGGGAGAGAGAACACTGAAGCTTTCTTT. Translating gives CASRLGRENTEAFF.

CDR3 in amino acids: CASSSGILYGYTF. The CDR3 nucleotides read TGTGCCAGCAGTTCCGGGATCCTCTATGGCTACACCTTC. The V gene is TRBV28, the J gene TRBJ1-2; D gene unclear. The CDR3 extends over 13 amino acids. From germline, CDR1 is MDHEN and CDR2 SYDVKM. V lost 4 bases, J lost 4 bases, and 10 bases lay in between.

The DNA for the CDR3 is TGTGCCAGCAGCTTGGGAGAACAGGGGGCCACTGAAGCTTTCTTT. As protein: CASSLGEQGATEAFF. V is TRBV11-3 and J is TRBJ1-1; TRBD1 matches at 9 bases. In germline, CDR1 is SGHNT, CDR2 YENEEA. CDR3 length: 15 residues. J lost 4 bases, V lost 3 bases, and 6 bases had no gene match.

This clone was counted between two and nine times. The chain joins TRBV5-6 to TRBJ1-1; D remains ambiguous. V was trimmed by 6 bases and J by 3 bases, leaving 12 bases between them. The germline V gene has CDR1 SGHDT and CDR2 YYEEEE. The CDR3 sequence is 13 residues long. DNA of the CDR3: TGTGCCAGCAACTATCGGGGATACACTGAAGCTTTCTTT. Protein: CASNYRGYTEAFF.

On this clone: A junction boundary mismatches the germline segment, possibly from a read error. Additional DNA sequences in this sample encode the identical CDR3. The V and J genes are TRBV9 and TRBJ2-5; D is undetermined. Germline V gene sequence: CDR1 SGDLS, CDR2 YYNGEE. The CDR3 extends over 13 amino acids. The CDR3 reads CASSVAGARPQYF. CDR3 bases: TGCGCCAGCAGCGTAGCCGGAGCTAGGCCACAGTACTTC.

V is TRBV2 and J is TRBJ2-7, with 10 positions matching TRBD2. CDR1 is SNHLY, CDR2 FYNNEI, per germline. V dropped 4 bases and J dropped 9; count of bases not matched to a gene: 6. This CDR3 contains 13 residues. The CDR3 is CASSGERGGSQYF. In nucleotides, the CDR3 is TGTGCCAGCAGTGGGGAGCGGGGGGGGTCGCAGTACTTC.

There are a few counts of this clone. The J gene is TRBJ1-2, the V gene TRBV5-4; possibly TRBD1 for D (6 bases). CDR3 size: 13 residues. V shed 3 bases and J shed 10 bases, with 16 bases lying between them. Germline V lookup: CDR1 SGHNT, CDR2 YYREEE (reference sequence). CDR3 nucleotide sequence: TGTGCCAGCAGCTCCGGGAGGGGGGAAGACTACACCTTC. Protein: CASSSGRGEDYTF.

The chain couples TRBV29-1 to TRBJ1-2; D remains ambiguous. CDR1 is SQVTM and CDR2 is ANQGSEA in the germline V gene. CDR3 size: 11 residues. Trimming took 2 bases from V and 4 from J, leaving 5 bases between them. CDR3 sequence: CSVERGYGYTF. CDR3 nucleotides: TGCAGCGTTGAACGCGGCTATGGCTACACCTTC.